This TCR beta chain comes out of a study of T cell responses to AZD1222 COVID-19 vaccine (dated by TCRdb to about 2021). Regarding the research as a whole: A total of 240 or so trial participants underwent TCR sequencing, of whom approximately 200 had received two doses of AZD1222 and 26 had received two doses of the MenACWY control vaccine. Trial participants were enrolled by age into 18-55, 56-69 and 70-plus year subgroups, with approximately 160, 26 and 62 TCR-sequenced participants respectively. Broader findings and caveats from the paper: Because no day 14 peak-response samples were available, the repertoires could be characterized only after the peak T cell response. After two AZD1222 doses, spike-specific TCR breadth and depth were significantly higher than at day 0 and than in MenACWY recipients. The vaccine-associated CD4 TCRs covered the entire spike protein, and the dominant responses fell in regions 160-218 and 743-854. Most participants were white British and females outnumbered males, and the authors suggested that clonal diversity may have been underestimated. In the small 56-69-year group, the increase in depth fell short of significance, most likely because of low power. Reportedly, almost half of the unique spike-specific TCRs recognized epitopes lying outside the regions that are mutated in the B.1.351 and B.1.1.7 variants. Conclusions about previously exposed vaccinees are limited, since just a handful of AZD1222 recipients were seropositive for SARS-CoV-2 at baseline.

V lost 5 bases and J lost 0 bases; the stretch between them is 24 bases long. Sequences SGDLS (CDR1) and YYNGEE (CDR2) are obtained from the germline V gene. The CDR3 sequence holds 18 residues, the cysteine and phenylalanine included. The sequence is cut down to CDR3 DNA, 54 bases in frame from base 1. The CDR3 regions of human TCRbeta chains were analyzed by immunosequencing. Per the original workflow: Repertoire TCRs were matched against a reference library of SARS-CoV-2-specific TCRs generated with the MIRA antigen-specificity platform. Breadth was defined as the fraction of unique TCRs that were SARS-CoV-2-associated. Depth was defined as the fraction of total T cells that were SARS-CoV-2-associated. Each spike-specific TCR was assigned to its reactive spike region and to a CD4 or CD8 class using the MIRA data. Log10-transformed breadth and depth values were compared by one-way ANOVA with Sidak's multiple comparisons tests. In its TCRdb copy, this immuneACCESS table keeps in-frame sequences only and misses some clones. Where compared with another copy, unresolved V genes explain less than half of these, and the others have no known cause. V and J calls and clone size follow that table, whereas D and trimming were derived from the DNA. In all, the sample holds tens of thousands of clones, and 75% to 95% of those were seen once. Jointly, the top ten make up around 8% of the sample.

The time point label on this specimen signifies: about 28 days (+/-7) after the second vaccine dose. Because spike-specific TCR depth and breadth did not differ between the two schedules, AZD1222 recipients who got a second dose at roughly 4 weeks were pooled with those who got a second dose at roughly 12 weeks. The vaccinee samples were drawn from two UK trials, COV001 and COV002, one of which was a single-blind randomized controlled phase 2/3 trial testing AZD1222 (ChAdOx1 nCoV-19) in healthy adults. For TCRbeta chain sequencing, PBMC samples from trial participants were taken at day 0 and at day 28 after the second dose. Notes on this clone: This clone's antigen is unknown. Base qualities are not recorded, but no much larger clone differs from it by a single base.

The sample was peripheral blood, taken 28 days after the second AZD1222 dose. This clonotype was sampled from an adult who received the AZD1222 COVID-19 vaccine. The chain is made from TRBV9 and TRBJ2-7; TRBD2 is perhaps the D gene, given 6 matching bases. CDR3 loop: CASRREEEGRTFSYEQYF. The DNA sequence is TGTGCCAGCAGACGTGAGGAGGAGGGGAGGACCTTCTCCTACGAGCAGTACTTC.